The 21 T cell receptor beta chains below come from one sample, sequenced in a study of shared clonotypes between healthy human individuals. Sequenced by immunoSEQ multiplex PCR; TCRdb stores in-frame clones only, minus some. The top ten clones hold over 0.3% of a sample with more than 1.2 million clones, 98% of them seen once. The sample consisted of naive CD4+ T cells sorted from blood. Specified subset: CD45RA+ positively selected. The origin of the receptors is a man aged 25 to 40 in good health.

The rearrangement joins TRBV27 to TRBJ2-1, with 7 nucleotides matching TRBD2. The CDR3 is 16 residues long. Trimming took 3 bases from V and 2 from J; bases not matched to a gene: 7. CDR1 and CDR2 from the germline V gene are MNHEY and SMNVEV (reference sequence). The CDR3 reads CASSFYSSGAYNEQFF. The CDR3 region has the DNA TGTGCCAGCAGTTTTTACTCTAGCGGAGCCTACAATGAGCAGTTCTTC.

The chain joins TRBV7-8 to TRBJ1-1, with D perhaps matching TRBD1 (6 bases). Looked up from germline, CDR1 is SGHVS and CDR2 is FQNEAQ. Trimming removed 0 bases from V and 1 base from J, with 9 bases in between. The CDR3 sequence is 15 residues long. In DNA form, the CDR3 reads TGTGCCAGCAGCTTAGCCCTACAGGGGAACACTGAAGCTTTCTTT. Translating it yields CASSLALQGNTEAFF.

This rearrangement joins TRBV28 to TRBJ2-7; D possibly corresponds to TRBD1 (6 bases). This CDR3 is 14 amino acids long. Per the germline V gene, CDR1 is MDHEN and CDR2 is SYDVKM. The V gene lost 1 base and the J gene lost 8 bases, with 15 bases spanning the gap. CDR3 region: CASSLSTGIGKQYF. As DNA, the CDR3 is TGTGCCAGCAGTTTATCGACAGGAATTGGCAAGCAGTACTTC.

This chain uses TRBV4-2 with TRBJ2-6; D is perhaps TRBD1 (5 bases). The germline V gene encodes CDR1 LGHNA and CDR2 YNFKEQ. This CDR3 spans 21 amino acids. V was pared by 1 base and J by 3 bases, with 25 bases between. The CDR3 here is CASSQVWAEDTGVGGANVLTF. The CDR3 DNA reads as TGTGCCAGCAGCCAAGTCTGGGCTGAGGACACCGGTGTCGGTGGGGCCAACGTCCTGACTTTC.

The genes are TRBV5-6 and TRBJ2-2; 10 positions agree with TRBD2. The ends lost 0 bases at V and 6 bases at J; junction bases unmatched: 5. Germline CDR1 and CDR2: SGHDT and YYEEEE. This CDR3 has 16 residues. DNA for the CDR3: TGTGCCAGCAGCTTGGTTCCTAGCGGGAGTGCCGGGGAGCTGTTTTTT. It specifies CASSLVPSGSAGELFF.

The V call is TRBV27, the J call TRBJ1-1; D uncertain. The V end lost 3 bases, the J end lost 5 bases, and 19 bases lay between the germline ends. The CDR3 loop spans 16 amino acids. The germline gives CDR1 MNHEY, CDR2 SMNVEV (reference sequence). For the CDR3, the DNA is TGTGCCAGCAGTTTCAACGGTCGAGGTCGAGGGACTGAAGCTTTCTTT. This translates into CASSFNGRGRGTEAFF.

The chain has TRBV5-1 and TRBJ1-1; D might be TRBD1 (5 bases). V shed 3 bases and J shed 1 base, with 16 bases lying between them. The CDR3 sequence is 16 residues long. Germline CDR1 is SGHRS and CDR2 is YFSETQ. Here the CDR3 DNA reads TGCGCCAGCAGCTCTAAGGAAGGGACCGGGAACACTGAAGCTTTCTTT. It encodes CASSSKEGTGNTEAFF.

This sequence joins TRBV19 and TRBJ1-5; 9 bases align to TRBD1. CDR1 is LNHDA, CDR2 SQIVND, per germline (reference sequence). Unmatched junction bases numbered 5, after V lost 5 bases and J lost 0 bases. The CDR3 covers 16 residues. The CDR3 DNA follows: TGTGCCAGTAGTCCTCGGACAGGGGCTAGCAATCAGCCCCAGCATTTT. Its translation is CASSPRTGASNQPQHF.

This rearrangement joins TRBV2 to TRBJ2-2, with 8 bases matching TRBD1. Germline lookup yields CDR1 SNHLY and CDR2 FYNNEI. The length of the CDR3 is 15 residues. V lost 6 bases, J lost 1 base, and 4 bases stayed unmatched. DNA for the CDR3: TGTGCCAGCAGCCCCGGGACAGGGAACACCGGGGAGCTGTTTTTT. It is translated as CASSPGTGNTGELFF.

CDR3 residues: CASSPNLARLNTEAFF. CDR3 nucleotides: TGTGCCAGCTCACCGAACCTTGCCAGGTTGAACACTGAAGCTTTCTTT. The rearrangement uses TRBV18 and TRBJ1-1; D remains unclear. Germline loops: CDR1 KGHSH, CDR2 LQKENI. This CDR3 is built from 16 residues. Between the trimmed V and J ends, which lost 3 bases and 0 bases, there was a span of 14 bases.

The chain recombines TRBV10-3 with TRBJ1-2; 9 bases are shared with TRBD1. The germline CDR1 and CDR2 sequences are ENHRY and SYGVKD. The CDR3 is made up of 15 amino acids. V was pared by 0 bases and J by 8 bases, with 7 bases of the junction left unmatched. CDR3 sequence reads: CAISESKGDREGYTF. In DNA, the CDR3 is TGTGCCATCAGTGAGTCGAAGGGGGACAGGGAGGGCTACACCTTC.

There are a few counts of this clone. Other DNA sequences from this sample encode an identical CDR3 as well. This chain links TRBV5-1 with TRBJ2-7; 11 bases are shared with TRBD2. After removal of 1 base from V and 3 bases from J, the junction contained 0 bases not matched to a gene. CDR3 length: 14 amino acids. The V gene's germline CDR1 is SGHRS and CDR2 YFSETQ. CDR3 DNA sequence: TGCGCCAGCAGCTTGACTAGCGGGAGCTACGAGCAGTACTTC. Encoded protein: CASSLTSGSYEQYF.

The V and J genes are TRBV4-1 and TRBJ1-3; the D gene is possibly TRBD1 (5 bases). This CDR3 is built from 15 residues. Trimming removed 4 bases at V and 4 bases at J, with 14 bases between. Germline CDR1 MGHRA, CDR2 YSYEKL. CDR3 coding DNA: TGCGCCAGCAGCCCAGAGGGGACGGCCGGAAACACCATATATTTT. Protein: CASSPEGTAGNTIYF.

This rearrangement joins TRBV11-1 to TRBJ2-7; D ambiguous. V was pared by 3 bases and J by 7 bases, with 13 bases between. Germline V lookup: CDR1 SGHAT, CDR2 FQDESV (reference sequence). This CDR3 comprises 13 residues. The CDR3 here is CASSFSITSEQYF. As DNA, the CDR3 is TGTGCCAGCAGCTTCTCTATCACGTCGGAGCAGTACTTC.

V gene TRBV7-3 combines with J gene TRBJ2-3; tentatively, D is TRBD2 (6 bases). The CDR3 runs to 14 residues. In germline, CDR1 is SGHTA, CDR2 FQGTGA. The V and J ends lost 2 bases and 4 bases respectively, with 10 bases between them. This CDR3 reads CASSLSGVADTQYF. The CDR3 DNA follows: TGTGCCAGCAGCTTATCGGGAGTGGCAGATACGCAGTATTTT.

A word on this clone: This same CDR3 is encoded by further DNA sequences in the sample. J is TRBJ1-3 and V is TRBV6-5, with D perhaps matching TRBD1 (6 bases). V lost 5 bases and J 0 bases, leaving 11 bases between the germline ends. CDR1 is MNHEY, CDR2 SVGAGI, per germline. This CDR3 comprises 15 residues. In nucleotides, the CDR3 is TGTGCCAGCAGTGCGACAGGATCCTCTGGAAACACCATATATTTT. Protein: CASSATGSSGNTIYF.

This sequence joins TRBV7-2 and TRBJ2-7, with 11 bases lining up with TRBD2. The CDR3 length is 15 residues. Germline V gene lookup returns CDR1 SGHTA and CDR2 FQGNSA. J was trimmed by 1 base and V by 6 bases; bases with no gene match: 5. DNA of the CDR3: TGTGCCAGCAGGCCAAGACTAGCGGGATCCTACGAGCAGTACTTC. Amino acids: CASRPRLAGSYEQYF.

The V and J genes are TRBV5-1 and TRBJ1-1; tentatively, D is TRBD1 (6 bases). V was cut by 4 bases and J by 0 bases, with 22 bases left in between. The CDR3 loop spans 18 amino acids. The V gene's germline CDR1 is SGHRS and CDR2 YFSETQ. The CDR3 is CASSSGSIGGGVNTEAFF. CDR3 nucleotides: TGCGCCAGCAGCAGCGGAAGTATCGGGGGCGGGGTGAACACTGAAGCTTTCTTT.

Comment on this clone: This CDR3 is also generated by other DNA sequences in the sample. The rearrangement uses TRBV5-1 and TRBJ2-3; 12 bases match TRBD2. CDR3 length: 15 residues. CDR1 and CDR2 (germline): SGHRS, YFSETQ. The V and J ends lost 0 bases and 6 bases, in that order; junction bases with no gene match: 2. The CDR3 is CASSLGLAGEDTQYF. Written as DNA, the CDR3 is TGCGCCAGCAGCTTGGGACTAGCGGGAGAGGATACGCAGTATTTT.

The chain employs TRBV19 and TRBJ2-5; D is perhaps TRBD2 (6 bases). The CDR3 runs to 12 residues. Trimming took off 5 bases at V and 4 bases at J, with 8 bases between the two ends. CDR1 and CDR2 (germline): LNHDA, SQIVND (reference sequence). This CDR3 is CASSVSGETQYF. The CDR3 nucleotides are TGTGCCAGTAGTGTTAGCGGAGAGACCCAGTACTTC.

The rearrangement joins TRBV29-1 to TRBJ1-2; 9 positions agree with TRBD1. V was pared by 6 bases and J by 8 bases, with 22 bases of the junction left unmatched. Germline loops: CDR1 SQVTM, CDR2 ANQGSEA. This CDR3 is 17 amino acids long. The CDR3, as DNA: TGCAGCGTCCCCCACAATAGCCGGGACAGGGTCTTCAGCGGCTACACCTTC. This gives the protein CSVPHNSRDRVFSGYTF.